The clone carrying this TCR beta chain was seen only a few times. The CDR3 is made up of 16 amino acids. The junction had 10 bases not matched to a gene; V was cut back by 6 bases and J by 4 bases. Germline CDR1 MDHEN, CDR2 SYDVKM. This sample stems from a study of blood T cell repertoires in COVID-19. Study-wide context: T cells, B-cell-depleted T cells, or PBMCs provided the cDNA or gDNA that served as material.

Participants were aged roughly 18 to 89 years from around 25 US areas. Original methodology: Scientists estimated how many nucleated cells there were by amplifying reference gene primers. TCRdb keeps only in-frame clones here, not all; method: immunoSEQ multiplex PCR. For V, J and clone size, that table is used; D and trimming come from the DNA. Counted here are around 310,000 clones, approximately 89% occurring once; the ten biggest clones make up around 5%. The rearrangement links TRBV28 to TRBJ2-2, with TRBD1 matching over 8 bases. Sequenced: PBMCs or T cells enriched from blood (not recorded which). This receptor was obtained from a man younger than 45 who had recovered from COVID-19. DNA of the CDR3: TGTGCCAGCAGCCGTCGTGGACAGGGAATCACCGGGGAGCTGTTTTTT. Amino acid sequence: CASSRRGQGITGELFF.